This TCR beta chain was captured by sequencing in a study of early T cells in non-severe SARS-CoV-2 infection. This clonotype occurred many times. Its specificity is not known. Germline V CDR1 and CDR2: LNHDA, SQIVND (reference sequence). J gave up 2 bases and V 10 bases, and 16 bases lay outside the gene matches. The CDR3 totals 18 residues. TCRdb processed the 5' RACE reads anew with MiXCR; each CDR3 protein has one entry. The sample holds more than 80,000 distinct CDR3 sequences, under 15% seen once. Study outcomes and limitations: Anti-spike CD8 responses were favored by VDJdb matching, which missed private and CD4 specificities.

The chain carries TRBV19 and TRBJ2-1, with TRBD2 matching over 11 bases. What was sequenced was whole blood. The receptor comes from an adult who was a healthcare worker with PCR-confirmed SARS-CoV-2 infection or an uninfected control (not recorded which). CDR3 bases: TGTGCCACACAGAAGGGACTAGCGGCAGAGGCGGCCTACAATGAGCAGTTCTTC. This gives the protein CATQKGLAAEAAYNEQFF.